Listed here is a single TCR beta chain. These data come from a study of blood T cell repertoires in COVID-19. Sequenced by immunoSEQ multiplex PCR; TCRdb stores in-frame clones only, minus some. The data contain more than 200,000 clones, about 88% of them singletons. This TCR was sampled from a man aged 70-80 years with acute or convalescent COVID-19. The specimen sequenced was peripheral blood.

The CDR3 loop is CASRGLANTGELFF. The CDR3 DNA reads TGTGCCAGCAGAGGACTCGCGAACACCGGGGAGCTGTTTTTT. This chain uses TRBV7-3 with TRBJ2-2; D perhaps matches TRBD2 (5 bases). The CDR3 runs to 14 residues. Looked up from germline, CDR1 is SGHTA and CDR2 is FQGTGA. V gave up 6 bases and J gave up 0 bases, with 8 bases separating them.